This TCR beta chain is drawn from a study of T cells in localized non-small cell lung cancer (dated by TCRdb to the early 2020s). Describing the broader study: The study examined T cell repertoires in under 300 patients with early-stage NSCLC and compared tumors with uninvolved tumor-adjacent lungs. All 240 or so NSCLC patients in the cohort were treatment-naive and had localized lung tumors that were resected. Of the NSCLC patients, about 130 were male and some 97 were female, and the mean age was around 70 years. Broad study findings and their caveats: Since the design was exploratory, TCR variables were selected using unadjusted p-values with no false-discovery rate correction. Uninvolved tumor-adjacent lung showed the highest T cell clonality, higher than tumor, which suggests more focused antigenic responses in the uninvolved tumor-adjacent lung. Because multi-region tumor sequencing was not performed, intratumor heterogeneity could not be ruled out. A median of roughly 60 of the top 100 tumor clones were detected in paired uninvolved adjacent lung, and 28 of these tumor clones were also found among the top 100 clones of the paired uninvolved adjacent lung. Longer overall survival was associated with higher T cell density in blood, whereas shorter survival was associated with higher clonality in adjacent lung.

The count of this clone is one. It has no known antigen specificity. Base qualities are missing; no much larger clone stands one base away. TCR beta CDR3 regions were sequenced from DNA using the immunoSEQ Assay. The authors' analysis ran thus. To compute T cell density, TCR beta template counts were normalized to usable DNA, which was estimated by amplifying housekeeping genes. Using the preseqR package, richness was estimated by extrapolating to 120,000 templates for tissue samples and 400,000 templates for PBMC samples. Clonality was defined as one minus Pielou's evenness. Tissue-enriched TCRs were identified through differential abundance testing performed on productive amino-acid clonotypes, with a minimum total count of 5 and an alpha of 0.1. The Jaccard Index and the Morisita Overlap Index were used to measure how much the repertoires overlapped between compartments. GLIPH grouped TCR beta CDR3s together with public tetramer-defined viral CDR3s, and a viral motif had to include at least three viral sequences and also show V-gene enrichment. TCRdb's version of the immuneACCESS table is confined to in-frame rearrangements and falls short of the full clone set. An unresolved V gene accounts for under half of the shortfall where checked; the remainder is of unknown origin. Clonal size and the V and J genes are those of that table, whereas D and trimming came from the DNA. This sample holds 35,000 or so clones; around 90% were observed only once. The ten largest account for around 4.1% of the sample.

Inclusive of the bounding cysteine and phenylalanine, the CDR3 is 14 residues long. The CDR3 DNA has 42 bases and is translated from base 1. In the germline V gene, CDR1 corresponds to SGDLS and CDR2 to YYNGEE. Trimming takes 2 bases off V and 5 bases off J; junction bases not matched to a gene: 6. At diagnosis, peripheral blood, uninvolved tumor-adjacent lung and tumor were collected and stored as a combination of fresh-frozen and FFPE material. For TCR repertoire profiling, blood samples were analyzed in the form of peripheral blood mononuclear cells. This TCR derives from a man aged 40-75 years with stage I lung adenocarcinoma. The source material was peripheral blood, sampled before any cancer treatment. The chain is assembled from TRBV9 and TRBJ1-1; TRBD1 aligns with 7 central bases. In nucleotide form, the sequence is TGTGCCAGCAGCGTCGACAGGGTTGGGACTGAAGCTTTCTTT. Translated, it gives CASSVDRVGTEAFF.